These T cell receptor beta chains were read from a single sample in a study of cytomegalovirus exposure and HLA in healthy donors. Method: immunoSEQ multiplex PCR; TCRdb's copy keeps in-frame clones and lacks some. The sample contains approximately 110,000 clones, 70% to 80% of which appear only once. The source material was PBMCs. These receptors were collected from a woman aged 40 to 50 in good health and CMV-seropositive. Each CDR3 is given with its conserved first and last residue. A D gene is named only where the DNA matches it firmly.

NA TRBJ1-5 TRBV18 TGTGCCAGCTCACCCTCGGGGGACAGCAATCAGCCCCAGCATTTT CASSPSGDSNQPQHF
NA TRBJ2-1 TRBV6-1 TGTGCCAGCAGGCGGGCGGCAGAATACAATGAGCAGTTCTTC CASRRAAEYNEQFF
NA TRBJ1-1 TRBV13 TGTGCCAGCAGCTCCCCCGGGGGTTCAGCAGCTTTCTTT CASSSPGGSAAFF
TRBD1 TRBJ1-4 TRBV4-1 TGCGCCAGCAGCCAAGTGGGACAGGGAAACGAAAAACTGTTTTTT CASSQVGQGNEKLFF
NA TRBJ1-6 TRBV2 TGTGCCAGCAGGTCGACAGAGACTAATTCACCCCTCCACTTT CASRSTETNSPLHF
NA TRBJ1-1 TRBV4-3 TGCGCCAGCAGCCAAGATGGTGGTCGCGGTAACACTGAAGCTTTCTTT CASSQDGGRGNTEAFF
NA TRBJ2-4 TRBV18 TGTGCCAGCTCACCCAAGGAGGGGAGCGTGGGTTCGGTGACCAAAAACATTCAGTACTTC CASSPKEGSVGSVTKNIQYF
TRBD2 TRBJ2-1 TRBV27 TGTGCCAGCAGCCCATTACTAGCGGGCAATGAGCAGTTCTTC CASSPLLAGNEQFF
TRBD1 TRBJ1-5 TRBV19 TGTGCCAGTAGCCGACAGGGGAGGAGGCCCCAGCATTTT CASSRQGRRPQHF
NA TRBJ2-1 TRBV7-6 TGTGCCAGCAGCTTAAGGGGGGGGGCGGACAATGAGCAGTTCTTC CASSLRGGADNEQFF
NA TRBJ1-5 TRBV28 TGTGCCAGCAGTTTGACTGCCGGGCCCCAGCATTTT CASSLTAGPQHF
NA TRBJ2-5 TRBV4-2 TGTGCCAGCAGCCAAGCGGGAGAGGTTGATGAGCAGTACTTC CASSQAGEVDEQYF
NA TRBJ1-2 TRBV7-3 TGTGCCAGCAGCCCCGGACAGAACGGAGGCTACACCTTC CASSPGQNGGYTF
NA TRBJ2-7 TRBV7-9 TGTGCCAGCAGCTTAGGGAGCCAAGCAGGGGTTTCGGACGAGCAGTACTTC CASSLGSQAGVSDEQYF
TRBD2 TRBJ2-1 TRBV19 TGTGCCAGTAGTATCCCTCTAGCGGGGGGGTGGAATGAGCAGTTCTTC CASSIPLAGGWNEQFF